This T cell receptor beta chain was captured by sequencing in a study of shared clonotypes between healthy human individuals. Study context: A donor's plate count was three for CD4 naive and three for CD4 memory; CD8 naive had two and CD8 memory one.

CDR1 SGHVS and CDR2 FQNEAQ come from the germline V gene. The CDR3 is 16 residues long. The germline V and J ends were trimmed by 5 bases and 3 bases, with 17 bases remaining between them. Per the authors' pipeline: ImmunoSEQ output held junction-only sequences without quality scores, so filtering differed. Libraries were prepared by immunoSEQ multiplex PCR; TCRdb keeps only in-frame clonotypes and omits some of them. Clonal size and the V and J genes are those of that table, whereas D and trimming came from the DNA. The table has about 1.1 million clones, approximately 80% seen once. Sequenced input: memory CD4+ T cells from PBMCs. As for subset: CD45RA-negative fraction. The receptor's source is a man aged 18 to 30 in good health. Some clones in this sample may be carry-over from other donors' samples. The rearrangement uses TRBV7-8 and TRBJ1-5; no definite D call. CDR3: CASSPPGAALNQPQHF. DNA of the CDR3: TGTGCCAGCAGCCCGCCCGGCGCGGCTCTCAATCAGCCCCAGCATTTT.